The next 17 T cell receptor beta chains were all read from a single sample in a study of CD8 T cells in ankylosing spondylitis. Study outcomes and limitations: Apparently characteristic of ankylosing spondylitis blood was a TCR beta motif (roughly eight highly homologous variants).

TCRdb redid the calling of the 5' RACE reads with MiXCR, one entry per CDR3 protein. The sample lists about 540,000 distinct CDR3 sequences; more than 9.5% were seen once. What these receptors recognize is not known. Sequenced: blood, either unsorted or a sorted T cell fraction (not recorded which). These receptors all stem from a male donor with ankylosing spondylitis.

V and J are TRBV7-2 and TRBJ2-7; 13 bases line up with TRBD2. CDR1 is SGHTA and CDR2 is FQGNSA in the germline V gene. This CDR3 region has 15 residues. V lost 5 bases to trimming and J lost 5 bases; unmatched junction nucleotides: 6. CDR3 nucleotide sequence: TGTGCCAGCAGCCCGGGACTAGCGGGAACCCACGAGCAGTACGTC. This sequence encodes CASSPGLAGTHEQYV.

This clonotype was recorded at least ten times. The genes are TRBV4-1 and TRBJ2-1, with D tentatively TRBD2 (6 bases). V was cut by 4 bases and J by 10 bases, with 11 bases left in between. The CDR3 is made up of 12 amino acids. Germline assignment: CDR1 MGHRA and CDR2 YSYEKL. CDR3 region: CASSRPGLEQFF. The CDR3 nucleotides are TGCGCCAGCAGCCGGCCGGGACTGGAGCAGTTCTTC.

The genes are TRBV2 and TRBJ2-1; D remains unclear. The V end lost 2 bases, the J end lost 9 bases, and 8 bases lay between the germline ends. Germline V lookup: CDR1 SNHLY, CDR2 FYNNEI. This CDR3 spans 12 amino acids. CDR3 bases: TGTGCCAGCAGTGAACTAGTAGTTGAGCAGTTCTTC. It is translated as CASSELVVEQFF.

The gene calls are TRBV10-3 and TRBJ1-2; no definite D call. V lost 3 bases and J lost 3, with 2 bases in between. CDR1 is ENHRY and CDR2 is SYGVKD in the germline V gene. This CDR3 spans 11 amino acids. In DNA, the CDR3 is TGTGCCATCAGTGACCACTATGGCTACACCTTC. This translates into CAISDHYGYTF.

The table lists this clonotype with many counts. The chain uses TRBV20-1 and TRBJ2-2; no clear D. The CDR3 is 14 residues long. The germline V gene encodes CDR1 DFQATT and CDR2 SNEGSKA (reference sequence). V was cut by 2 bases and J by 2 bases, with 9 bases left in between. Here the CDR3 reads CSARRDLNTGELFF. The CDR3 nucleotides read TGCAGTGCTAGACGCGACCTCAACACCGGGGAGCTGTTTTTT.

The table lists this clonotype with a few counts. CDR3 in DNA: TGTGCCAGCTCACCGTCACCCCTGAACCAAGAGACCCAGTACTTC. Protein: CASSPSPLNQETQYF. This rearrangement joins TRBV18 to TRBJ2-5; D not resolved. The V and J ends lost 3 bases and 0 bases respectively, with 11 bases between them. Germline V gene lookup returns CDR1 KGHSH and CDR2 LQKENI. The CDR3 runs to 15 residues.

The chain joins TRBV12-3 or TRBV12-4 to TRBJ1-1, with D possibly TRBD1 on 5 matching bases. V lost 1 base to trimming and J lost 5 bases, with 11 bases between them. The CDR3 is 14 residues long. CDR3 bases: TGTGCCAGCAGTTTAGAGGGGCGTCGGACTGAAGCTTTCTTT. It specifies CASSLEGRRTEAFF.

The CDR3 loop is CATSLRDGNTEAFF. The CDR3 DNA is TGTGCCACCAGCCTCCGGGACGGGAACACTGAAGCTTTCTTT. V is TRBV15 and J is TRBJ1-1; possibly TRBD1 for D (5 bases). The V gene lost 5 bases and the J gene lost 1 base, with 11 bases spanning the gap. The germline gives CDR1 LNHNV, CDR2 YYDKDF (reference sequence). This CDR3 is 14 amino acids long. Filled out from reference TRBV15 and TRBJ1-1, the complete variable domain reads DAMVIQNPRYQVTQFGKPVTLSCSQTLNHNVMYWYQQKSSQAPKLLFHYYDKDFNNEADTPDNFQSRRPNTSFCFLDIRSPGLGDTAMYLCATSLRDGNTEAFFGQGTRLTVV.

The chain joins TRBV7-9 to TRBJ1-1; 7 bases agree with TRBD1. This CDR3 has 14 residues. The germline gives CDR1 SEHNR, CDR2 FQNEAQ (reference sequence). V trimming: 6 bases; J trimming: 10 bases; junction bases outside the gene matches: 14. This CDR3 is CASRPGGNILRAFF. The CDR3 coding sequence is TGTGCCAGCAGGCCAGGGGGGAACATCCTGAGAGCTTTCTTT.

This clonotype was found a few times. The chain is built from TRBV28 and TRBJ2-7; D is tentatively TRBD1 or TRBD2 (5 bases each). V lost 7 bases, J lost 2 bases, and 15 bases lay in between. The CDR3 runs 14 residues. CDR1 is MDHEN and CDR2 is SYDVKM in the germline V gene. This CDR3 is CASNPGTDTYEQYV. The CDR3 DNA reads TGTGCCAGCAACCCCGGGACGGACACCTACGAGCAGTACGTC.

The gene calls are TRBV4-2 and TRBJ1-4; 9 nucleotides match TRBD1. This CDR3 is built from 16 residues. The trim removed 4 bases at V and 4 bases at J, leaving 7 bases unmatched. The V gene's germline CDR1 is LGHNA and CDR2 YNFKEQ. The DNA of the CDR3 is TGTGCCAGCAGCCCGACGCCGGGACAGGGTAATGAAAAACTGTTTTTT. This gives the protein CASSPTPGQGNEKLFF.

The V gene is TRBV2, the J gene TRBJ2-2, with D hard to call. Per the germline V gene, CDR1 is SNHLY and CDR2 is FYNNEI. This CDR3 contains 13 residues. Trimming cost V 7 bases and J 4 bases, with 10 bases left between them. The CDR3 sequence: CASNLTPTGELFF. CDR3 nucleotides: TGTGCCAGCAACCTTACTCCCACCGGGGAGCTGTTTTTT.

There are many counts of this clonotype. The V and J genes are TRBV27 and TRBJ2-1; 8 nucleotides match TRBD2. Trimming took 8 bases from V and 2 from J; bases not matched to a gene: 5. Per germline, CDR1 MNHEY and CDR2 SMNVEV (reference sequence). The CDR3 is made up of 14 amino acids. DNA for the CDR3: TGTGCCAGCTATACGGGGGGGGCCTACAATGAGCAGTTCTTC. This encodes CASYTGGAYNEQFF.

This clonotype came up many times. V and J are TRBV6-1 and TRBJ1-2; D gene uncertain. The V gene's germline CDR1 is MNHNS and CDR2 SASEGT. The CDR3 consists of 15 residues. Trimming removed 6 bases from V and 4 bases from J, with 18 bases in between. The CDR3 loop is CASRDNGGRSYGYTF. The CDR3 DNA sequence: TGTGCCAGCAGAGACAATGGCGGGAGGAGCTATGGCTACACCTTC.

The chain recombines TRBV7-7 with TRBJ2-5, with 8 bases fitting TRBD2. V lost 0 bases and J lost 2; bases outside the gene matches: 2. Germline CDR1 is SSHAT and CDR2 is FNYEAQ (reference sequence). The CDR3 covers 15 residues. CDR3 sequence: CASSLAPGGQETQYF. Written as DNA, the CDR3 is TGTGCCAGCAGCTTAGCTCCGGGAGGGCAAGAGACCCAGTACTTC.

V and J are TRBV30 and TRBJ1-1; 7 bases fit TRBD1. With V trimmed by 4 bases and J by 4 bases, 12 bases remained unmatched. CDR1 is GTSNPN, CDR2 SVGIG, per germline (reference sequence). The CDR3 contains 15 residues. The CDR3 region has the DNA TGTGCCTGGACAGTAAACAGGGGCCGGGGCACTGAAGCTTTCTTT. Its translation is CAWTVNRGRGTEAFF.

This rearrangement joins TRBV10-2 to TRBJ2-5; 11 nucleotides line up with TRBD2. Germline assignment: CDR1 WSHSY and CDR2 SAAADI. V was clipped by 2 bases and J by 8 bases; unmatched bases: 4. There are 14 residues in the CDR3. The CDR3 nucleotides are TGCGCCAGCAGTGAGCTAACTAGCGGGAGTACCCAGTACTTC. Its translation: CASSELTSGSTQYF.